This record concerns one TCR beta chain sequence. Germline lookup yields CDR1 SGHKS and CDR2 YYEKEE (reference sequence). The CDR3 spans 14 residues. V shed 1 base and J 2 bases; nucleotides not matched to a gene: 3. The record originates from a study of blood T cell repertoires in COVID-19. The overall study: The origin of the acute and convalescent COVID-19 samples was the United States, Italy and Spain.

Seattle patients were enrolled while actively infected and followed longitudinally. In the authors' methods: How many nucleated cells were present was estimated from reference gene primer amplification. Some clones are missing from TCRdb's copy, which holds only in-frame ones; the method was immunoSEQ multiplex PCR. Clonal size and the V and J genes are those of that table, whereas D and trimming came from the DNA. This sample has around 310,000 clones; 75% to 95% occur once, and the top ten carry 6.5% to 8%. This clonotype originated in a woman in her thirties with COVID-19, enrolled during active disease. The chain employs TRBV5-5 and TRBJ2-7; 7 bases line up with TRBD2. The sample consisted of peripheral blood. CDR3 sequence: CASSLTGTTYEQYF. For the CDR3, the DNA is TGTGCCAGCAGCTTGACCGGGACTACCTACGAGCAGTACTTC.